This entry lists 23 T cell receptor beta chains sequenced from one sample in a study of post-analysis software for immune sequencing data. These receptors are not linked to any known antigen. General study points: Controls showed lower frequencies than patients for 5 or 6 TRBV segments, and TRBV5-6, TRBV5-1 and TRBV20-1 were among these.

Sequencing libraries made from TCR beta cDNA carried unique molecular identifiers. From the PCR reads, TCRdb called clonotypes with MiXCR, one entry per CDR3 protein. The sample lists roughly 570,000 distinct CDR3 sequences, less than 40% seen once, with about 5.6% in the top ten. Sequenced sample: blood. These receptors came from a girl aged 2-17 years with multiple sclerosis.

This clonotype was counted between two and nine times. The chain has TRBV10-3 and TRBJ2-5, with D perhaps TRBD1 or TRBD2 (5 bases each). V was trimmed by 3 bases and J by 5 bases, leaving 10 bases between them. Germline V gene sequence: CDR1 ENHRY, CDR2 SYGVKD. This CDR3 is 13 amino acids long. Here the CDR3 reads CAISDSGGETQYF. In DNA, the CDR3 is TGTGCCATCAGTGACTCTGGGGGTGAGACCCAGTACTTC.

This clonotype was detected only a few times. The rearrangement links TRBV6-6 to TRBJ1-6; no reliable D call. The V end was cut by 5 bases, the J end by 7 bases, with 3 bases between. The CDR3 runs 11 residues. The germline V gene encodes CDR1 MNHNY and CDR2 SVGAGI (reference sequence). Written as DNA, the CDR3 is TGTGCCAGCAGTAACAATTCACCCCTCCACTTT. Its translation: CASSNNSPLHF.

The chain has TRBV6-2 or TRBV6-3 and TRBJ2-3; D uncertain. CDR3 length: 14 amino acids. The V end lost 5 bases, the J end lost 5 bases, and 14 bases lay between the germline ends. Germline V gene lookup returns CDR1 MNHEY and CDR2 SVGEGT. The CDR3 region has the DNA TGTGCCAGCAGTCGAATACGGCTAGAAGATACGCAGTATTTT. As protein: CASSRIRLEDTQYF.

The chain employs TRBV20-1 and TRBJ2-3, with 8 bases identical to TRBD2. CDR3 size: 17 residues. The J segment lost 5 bases and the V segment lost 4 bases, leaving 17 bases of the junction unmatched. The V gene's germline CDR1 is DFQATT and CDR2 SNEGSKA (reference sequence). The CDR3 protein is CSATSPRYGGAGDTQYF. CDR3 sequence (DNA): TGCAGTGCTACCTCACCGAGGTACGGGGGGGCCGGAGATACGCAGTATTTT.

This clonotype was seen a handful of times. The J gene is TRBJ2-7, the V gene TRBV24-1; D gene ambiguous. CDR1 and CDR2 from the germline V gene are KGHDR and SFDVKD. Trimming stripped 0 bases from V and 5 bases from J, with 10 bases between. The CDR3 runs to 14 residues. The CDR3 region is CATSDLFRPDEQYF. CDR3 coding DNA: TGTGCCACCAGTGATTTGTTTCGTCCCGACGAGCAGTACTTC.

The chain employs TRBV4-1 and TRBJ2-5; D gene uncertain. Trimming took 3 bases from V and 0 from J, leaving 11 bases between them. Germline-derived CDR1 and CDR2 are MGHRA and YSYEKL. The CDR3 has 15 residues. The CDR3 region has the DNA TGCGCCAGCAGCCACCCGACTGAGCACCAAGAGACCCAGTACTTC. Translation gives CASSHPTEHQETQYF.

The V and J genes are TRBV7-8 and TRBJ2-5; D is tentatively TRBD1 or TRBD2 (5 bases each). V was trimmed by 3 bases and J by 0 bases, leaving 11 bases between them. CDR3 size: 15 residues. Germline CDR1 SGHVS, CDR2 FQNEAQ. The CDR3 loop reads CASSFPGPYQETQYF. The CDR3 DNA reads TGTGCCAGCAGCTTCCCGGGACCCTACCAAGAGACCCAGTACTTC.

This clonotype was found a few times. This sequence joins TRBV28 and TRBJ1-1; no clear D gene. This CDR3 has 14 residues. Germline V gene lookup returns CDR1 MDHEN and CDR2 SYDVKM. V lost 6 bases to trimming and J lost 1 base, with 12 bases between them. The CDR3 DNA reads as TGTGCCAGCAGCCCCCGACGGGAGAACACTGAAGCTTTCTTT. Translating it yields CASSPRRENTEAFF.

This clonotype was counted between two and nine times. V usage is TRBV2 and J usage is TRBJ2-1, with 15 bases identical to TRBD2. This CDR3 has 15 residues. The germline gives CDR1 SNHLY, CDR2 FYNNEI. The trim removed 9 bases at V and 7 bases at J, leaving 7 bases unmatched. The CDR3 loop is CARGTSGGMGNEQFF. The CDR3 DNA is TGTGCCAGAGGGACTAGCGGGGGGATGGGGAATGAGCAGTTCTTC.

In the case of this clonotype: A read error may produce the germline difference seen at one junction end. This chain joins TRBV7-3 and TRBJ1-4; 7 positions agree with TRBD1. CDR1 SGHTA and CDR2 FQGTGA come from the germline V gene. The CDR3 totals 15 residues. As DNA, the CDR3 is TGTGCCAGCAACTTAACAGGGGCAACTAATGAAAAACTGTTTTTT. It yields the protein CASNLTGATNEKLFF.

This clonotype was counted many times. This chain connects TRBV10-1 to TRBJ2-7; 7 positions match TRBD1. The germline V gene has CDR1 WNHNN and CDR2 SYGVQD (reference sequence). The CDR3 loop spans 14 amino acids. The V and J ends lost 2 bases and 6 bases, in that order; junction bases with no gene match: 7. The CDR3 reads CASSERQGVGEQYF. CDR3 coding DNA: TGCGCCAGCAGTGAGCGGCAGGGGGTAGGCGAGCAGTACTTC.

This clonotype has only a few counts. The rearrangement joins TRBV14 to TRBJ2-3; no clear D. The V and J ends lost 1 base and 6 bases respectively, with 8 bases between them. CDR3 length: 13 amino acids. Germline-derived CDR1 and CDR2 are SGHDN and FVKESK. The CDR3 bases are TGTGCCAGCAGCCAAGGATACCGGGATACGCAGTATTTT. Translating gives CASSQGYRDTQYF.

In its sample, this clonotype was seen many times. The chain is built from TRBV15 and TRBJ2-7, with 8 bases that match TRBD1. J was trimmed by 3 bases and V by 6 bases; bases with no gene match: 7. The CDR3 spans 14 residues. The V gene's germline CDR1 is LNHNV and CDR2 YYDKDF (reference sequence). The CDR3 nucleotides are TGTGCCACCAGTACCGGGACAGGAGGCTACGAGCAGTACTTC. Protein: CATSTGTGGYEQYF.

The chain joins TRBV13 to TRBJ2-7; TRBD1 might be the D (6 bases). V was pared by 5 bases and J by 3 bases, with 17 bases between. This CDR3 contains 15 residues. The V gene's germline CDR1 is PRHDT and CDR2 FYEKMQ (reference sequence). CDR3 in amino acids: CASSAPRLTGYEQYF. CDR3 sequence (DNA): TGTGCCAGCAGCGCCCCCCGTCTGACAGGCTACGAGCAGTACTTC.

The chain links TRBV7-9 to TRBJ1-2, with D maybe TRBD1 (6 bases). The CDR3 contains 17 residues. CDR1 SEHNR and CDR2 FQNEAQ come from the germline V gene (reference sequence). The V end was cut by 6 bases, the J end by 1 base, with 21 bases between. The CDR3 DNA reads TGTGCCAGCAGTCCTACCCTCCCGGGACACCGTAACTATGGCTACACCTTC. It translates to CASSPTLPGHRNYGYTF.

The gene calls are TRBV4-1 and TRBJ2-7, with a tentative D call TRBD1 (6 bases). The germline gives CDR1 MGHRA, CDR2 YSYEKL. The V gene lost 0 bases and the J gene lost 3 bases, with 18 bases spanning the gap. The CDR3 totals 17 residues. The CDR3 is CASSQEKSLDRHYEQYF. CDR3 bases: TGCGCCAGCAGCCAAGAAAAAAGCTTGGACAGACACTACGAGCAGTACTTC.

This clonotype was seen more than once but under ten times. J is TRBJ2-1 and V is TRBV5-1, with 8 bases that match TRBD2. V gave up 4 bases and J gave up 7 bases; unmatched junction bases: 7. The germline V gene encodes CDR1 SGHRS and CDR2 YFSETQ. The CDR3 contains 14 residues. The CDR3 spells CASSRLATSNEQFF. The CDR3 coding sequence is TGCGCCAGCAGCAGACTAGCGACTTCAAATGAGCAGTTCTTC. Full variable domain (missing parts from reference TRBV5-1 and TRBJ2-1): KAGVTQTPRYLIKTRGQQVTLSCSPISGHRSVSWYQQTPGQGLQFLFEYFSETQRNKGNFPGRFSGRQFSNSRSEMNVSTLELGDSALYLCASSRLATSNEQFFGPGTRLTVL.

This chain uses TRBV12-3 or TRBV12-4 with TRBJ2-4; 9 bases match TRBD2. The J call is doubtful: the DNA matches TRBJ2-7 better. This CDR3 spans 14 amino acids. DNA of the CDR3: TGTGCCAGCAGTTTAAGCGGGGGGAACAACGAGCAGTACTTC. It translates to CASSLSGGNNEQYF.

This clonotype came up many times. V is TRBV27 and J is TRBJ2-1; D is ambiguous. Germline values: CDR1 MNHEY, CDR2 SMNVEV (reference sequence). Trimming cost V 3 bases and J 4 bases, with 19 bases left between them. The CDR3 covers 17 residues. CDR3 sequence: CASSFRAEPTAYNEQFF. In nucleotides, the CDR3 is TGTGCCAGCAGTTTTCGCGCAGAACCAACTGCTTACAATGAGCAGTTCTTC.

DNA of the CDR3: TGTGCCATCAAGTCCCAGGAATCGAATGAGCAGTTCTTC. Amino acids: CAIKSQESNEQFF. The J gene is TRBJ2-1, the V gene TRBV10-3; unclear D gene. Trimming stripped 7 bases from V and 7 bases from J, with 14 bases between. This CDR3 comprises 13 residues. Germline loops: CDR1 ENHRY, CDR2 SYGVKD.

The rearrangement uses TRBV29-1 and TRBJ1-1; a possible D gene is TRBD1 (6 bases). Per germline, CDR1 SQVTM and CDR2 ANQGSEA. This CDR3 is built from 13 residues. Trimming removed 2 bases at V and 5 bases at J, with 12 bases between. The CDR3 region is CSVERGVGTEAFF. In DNA, the CDR3 is TGCAGCGTTGAAAGGGGGGTGGGGACTGAAGCTTTCTTT. The full variable domain, in which reference TRBV29-1 and TRBJ1-1 provide the parts outside the CDR3, is SAVISQKPSRDICQRGTSLTIQCQVDSQVTMMFWYRQQPGQSLTLIATANQGSEATYESGFVIDKFPISRPNLTFSTLTVSNMSPEDSSIYLCSVERGVGTEAFFGQGTRLTVV.

This chain links TRBV5-1 with TRBJ2-7; no clear D. Germline V gene data show CDR1 as SGHRS and CDR2 as YFSETQ. The germline V and J ends were trimmed by 1 base and 2 bases, with 7 bases remaining between them. CDR3 size: 13 residues. The chain's CDR3 is CASSLYRTYEQYF. In nucleotides, the CDR3 is TGCGCCAGCAGCTTGTACCGAACCTACGAGCAGTACTTC.

CDR3 in amino acids: CASKVNTEAFF. Written as DNA, the CDR3 is TGTGCCAGCAAAGTGAACACTGAAGCTTTCTTT. The rearrangement uses TRBV2 and TRBJ1-1; D ambiguous. The CDR3 is made up of 11 amino acids. Germline loops: CDR1 SNHLY, CDR2 FYNNEI. Trimming stripped 7 bases from V and 0 bases from J, with 3 bases between.